Following are 24 T cell receptor beta chains from one sample sequenced in a study of memory CD4+ T cells and cytomegalovirus serostatus. Sequenced by immunoSEQ multiplex PCR; TCRdb stores in-frame clones only, minus some. This repertoire shows 60,000 to 70,000 clones, about three quarters found once; its top ten account for 4% to 5%. Single viable CD3+CD4+CD8-CD45RO+ cells were sorted as the memory CD4+ T cells. The sample consisted of memory CD4+ T cells from blood. These receptors were taken from an adult in good health and CMV-seropositive.

The chain recombines TRBV2 with TRBJ2-7, with 9 positions matching TRBD2. The germline gives CDR1 SNHLY, CDR2 FYNNEI. After removal of 6 bases from V and 3 bases from J, the junction contained 12 bases not matched to a gene. The CDR3 has 16 amino acids. The CDR3 DNA reads TGTGCCAGCAGCTATCCCCTAGCGGGGATCCTCTACGAGCAGTACTTC. It yields the protein CASSYPLAGILYEQYF.

V is TRBV30 and J is TRBJ1-3; D is undetermined. The CDR3 is made up of 10 amino acids. The germline V gene has CDR1 GTSNPN and CDR2 SVGIG (reference sequence). Between the trimmed V and J ends, which lost 5 bases and 4 bases, there was a span of 3 bases. CDR3 coding DNA: TGTGCCTGGGGCGGAAACACCATATATTTT. This gives the protein CAWGGNTIYF.

This chain uses TRBV14 with TRBJ2-3; D is possibly TRBD1 or TRBD2 (5 bases each). The V gene lost 6 bases and the J gene lost 4 bases, with 11 bases spanning the gap. The CDR3 has 13 residues. CDR1 is SGHDN and CDR2 is FVKESK in the germline V gene. CDR3 nucleotides: TGTGCCAGCAGTCGAGGGGCTTCAGATACGCAGTATTTT. As protein: CASSRGASDTQYF.

The V gene is TRBV2, the J gene TRBJ2-5; 7 bases align to TRBD1. CDR3 length: 15 residues. V lost 6 bases to trimming and J lost 3 bases; unmatched junction nucleotides: 10. CDR1 SNHLY and CDR2 FYNNEI come from the germline V gene. The CDR3 DNA reads as TGTGCCAGCAGCGGAGGACAGGCCGGAAAAGAGACCCAGTACTTC. Encoded protein: CASSGGQAGKETQYF.

This clone was detected once. This chain links TRBV28 with TRBJ2-1, with 10 bases matching TRBD2. Germline V gives CDR1 MDHEN, CDR2 SYDVKM. The CDR3 contains 20 residues. J lost 2 bases, V lost 1 base, and 14 bases had no gene match. Here the CDR3 reads CASSLYIWEGLATTYNEQFF. CDR3 DNA: TGTGCCAGCAGTTTATACATCTGGGAGGGACTAGCGACAACCTACAATGAGCAGTTCTTC. Combining the CDR3 with reference TRBV28 and TRBJ2-1 gives the whole variable domain DVKVTQSSRYLVKRTGEKVFLECVQDMDHENMFWYRQDPGLGLRLIYFSYDVKMKEKGDIPEGYSVSREKKERFSLILESASTNQTSMYLCASSLYIWEGLATTYNEQFFGPGTRLTVL.

The chain couples TRBV18 to TRBJ1-1; possible D gene TRBD1, 5 bases. V lost 4 bases to trimming and J lost 7 bases, with 13 bases between them. The germline CDR1 and CDR2 sequences are KGHSH and LQKENI. CDR3 length: 13 residues. The CDR3 here is CASSRAGLGEAFF. The CDR3 nucleotides read TGTGCCAGCTCACGGGCAGGGTTAGGTGAAGCTTTCTTT.

The V and J genes are TRBV11-2 and TRBJ2-1, with 7 positions matching TRBD2. V shed 0 bases, J shed 8 bases, and the junction held 13 bases outside the gene matches. Germline V CDR1 and CDR2: SGHAT, FQNNGV. The CDR3 spans 17 residues. This CDR3 is CASSLDGRGSLGDEQFF. CDR3 in DNA: TGTGCCAGCAGCTTAGATGGGAGGGGCTCTCTCGGGGATGAGCAGTTCTTC.

This clone was seen a single time. The chain has TRBV6-1 and TRBJ1-3, with D tentatively TRBD1 (5 bases). The ends were cut back, 3 bases at V and 4 bases at J, with 10 bases in the middle. Germline V gene sequence: CDR1 MNHNS, CDR2 SASEGT. The CDR3 is 14 amino acids. The CDR3: CASSEYRLGNTIYF. The CDR3, as DNA: TGTGCCAGCAGTGAGTACAGGCTCGGAAACACCATATATTTT.

V usage is TRBV27 and J usage is TRBJ2-7; the D is unclear. Germline V lookup: CDR1 MNHEY, CDR2 SMNVEV (reference sequence). V dropped 3 bases and J dropped 1 base, with 13 bases sitting between them. The CDR3 length is 15 residues. The CDR3 sequence is CASSFTGNPSYEQYF. CDR3 DNA: TGTGCCAGCAGTTTCACCGGAAACCCTTCCTACGAGCAGTACTTC.

This clone was observed a few times. The rearrangement links TRBV27 to TRBJ1-1, with D unclear. Germline V CDR1 and CDR2: MNHEY, SMNVEV (reference sequence). The CDR3 runs 14 residues. Trimming shortened V by 2 bases and J by 1 base, and 8 bases separated the two germline ends. Here the CDR3 DNA reads TGTGCCAGCAGTTTACAGGCGAGGAACACTGAAGCTTTCTTT. Its protein is CASSLQARNTEAFF.

The rearrangement joins TRBV28 to TRBJ2-7; D may match TRBD1 or TRBD2 (5 bases each). CDR3 length: 12 amino acids. V lost 3 bases to trimming and J lost 7 bases, with 10 bases between them. Germline CDR1 and CDR2: MDHEN and SYDVKM. This CDR3 reads CASSLGTREQYF. The CDR3 coding sequence is TGTGCCAGCAGTTTGGGGACCAGGGAGCAGTACTTC.

V gene TRBV11-2 combines with J gene TRBJ2-1, with 7 bases fitting TRBD2. CDR1 is SGHAT, CDR2 FQNNGV, per germline. The CDR3 contains 16 residues. Germline trimming cut 5 bases from V and 6 bases from J; bases unmatched to any gene: 13. The CDR3 region has the DNA TGTGCCAGCAGCAACCTCGGGAGCGGGGCTTTCAATGAGCAGTTCTTC. It yields the protein CASSNLGSGAFNEQFF.

The chain joins TRBV10-3 to TRBJ2-7; no reliable D call. V lost 1 base to trimming and J lost 6 bases, with 10 bases between them. Germline CDR1 ENHRY, CDR2 SYGVKD. This CDR3 is 13 amino acids long. The CDR3 bases are TGTGCCATCAGTGAGTGGCGGCCCGTCGAGCAGTACTTC. Translating gives CAISEWRPVEQYF.

CDR3 nucleotide sequence: TGCGCCAGCAGGAGCAGGGAGGGTTACGAGCAGTACTTC. Protein: CASRSREGYEQYF. The chain employs TRBV5-1 and TRBJ2-7; 7 bases match TRBD2. Germline values: CDR1 SGHRS, CDR2 YFSETQ. V lost 5 bases and J lost 4; bases outside the gene matches: 6. The CDR3 consists of 13 residues.

The gene calls are TRBV9 and TRBJ2-1, with a possible D match to TRBD1 (6 bases). This CDR3 spans 15 amino acids. The germline gives CDR1 SGDLS, CDR2 YYNGEE. The germline V and J ends were trimmed by 4 bases and 8 bases, with 19 bases remaining between them. CDR3 loop: CASSPRDTLSHEQFF. The CDR3 nucleotides are TGTGCCAGCAGCCCCCGGGACACTCTTTCCCATGAGCAGTTCTTC. The entire variable domain, with the rest obtained from reference TRBV9 and TRBJ2-1, is as follows: DSGVTQTPKHLITATGQRVTLRCSPRSGDLSVYWYQQSLDQGLQFLIQYYNGEERAKGNILERFSAQQFPDLHSELNLSSLELGDSALYFCASSPRDTLSHEQFFGPGTRLTVL.

This chain uses TRBV5-1 with TRBJ1-2; D gene uncertain. In germline, CDR1 is SGHRS, CDR2 YFSETQ. The germline V and J ends were trimmed by 0 bases and 1 base, with 7 bases remaining between them. This CDR3 comprises 14 residues. CDR3 DNA sequence: TGCGCCAGCAGCTTGGCCATCAGTAACTATGGCTACACCTTC. It codes for CASSLAISNYGYTF.

The chain combines TRBV30 with TRBJ2-7, with 8 bases matching TRBD2. CDR3 length equals 14 residues. V lost 3 bases and J lost 0; bases outside the gene matches: 4. Per the germline V gene, CDR1 is GTSNPN and CDR2 is SVGIG (reference sequence). The CDR3 sequence: CAWSPGGYSYEQYF. For the CDR3, the DNA is TGTGCCTGGAGCCCGGGAGGGTACTCCTACGAGCAGTACTTC.

V gene TRBV19 combines with J gene TRBJ2-5, with TRBD2 identical over 14 bases. The germline CDR1 and CDR2 sequences are LNHDA and SQIVND (reference sequence). The CDR3 totals 19 residues. After removal of 1 base from V and 3 bases from J, the junction contained 10 bases not matched to a gene. The DNA of the CDR3 is TGTGCCAGTAGTATAGTGCTTTCGACTAGCGGGGGGGCGGAAGAGACCCAGTACTTC. It yields the protein CASSIVLSTSGGAEETQYF.

The chain recombines TRBV14 with TRBJ2-1; 11 bases align to TRBD2. V lost 9 bases and J lost 7; bases outside the gene matches: 8. The CDR3 totals 14 residues. Per the germline V gene, CDR1 is SGHDN and CDR2 is FVKESK. The CDR3 DNA sequence: TGTGCCAGAATAGCGGGGGGGCCGAAGAATGAGCAGTTCTTC. It specifies CARIAGGPKNEQFF.

The genes are TRBV9 and TRBJ1-4; D perhaps matches TRBD1 (5 bases). The length of the CDR3 is 18 residues. The V gene's germline CDR1 is SGDLS and CDR2 YYNGEE. V was pared by 4 bases and J by 3 bases, with 22 bases between. The CDR3 coding sequence is TGTGCCAGCAGCCCAAAGTCCGGAGGGGTAGGGGCTAATGAAAAACTGTTTTTT. This gives the protein CASSPKSGGVGANEKLFF.

This chain connects TRBV9 to TRBJ2-5, with D perhaps TRBD1 or TRBD2 (6 bases each). The V end lost 0 bases, the J end lost 2 bases, and 11 bases lay between the germline ends. This CDR3 is built from 15 residues. Germline V gives CDR1 SGDLS, CDR2 YYNGEE. The CDR3 protein is CASSVASGAQETQYF. The CDR3 DNA is TGTGCCAGCAGCGTAGCTTCGGGGGCACAAGAGACCCAGTACTTC.

The chain uses TRBV7-8 and TRBJ2-7; possibly TRBD1 for D (6 bases). The CDR3 loop spans 15 amino acids. Germline-derived CDR1 and CDR2 are SGHVS and FQNEAQ. Trimming cost V 5 bases and J 2 bases, with 16 bases left between them. CDR3: CASSKPGTTTYEQYF. The CDR3 bases are TGTGCCAGCAGCAAACCCGGGACAACTACCTACGAGCAGTACTTC.

The rearrangement uses TRBV6-1 and TRBJ1-1; 8 bases map to TRBD1. Trimming at V came to 4 bases and at J to 5 bases, leaving 9 bases not matched to a gene. CDR1 MNHNS and CDR2 SASEGT come from the germline V gene. This CDR3 has 15 amino acids. In DNA, the CDR3 is TGTGCCAGCAGTGTGGGACAGGCGGGCGTTACTGAAGCTTTCTTT. This codes for CASSVGQAGVTEAFF.

The chain links TRBV9 to TRBJ2-1; tentative D call: TRBD2 (6 bases). The CDR3 runs to 13 residues. Trimming shortened V by 3 bases and J by 8 bases, and 12 bases separated the two germline ends. Germline values: CDR1 SGDLS, CDR2 YYNGEE. CDR3 region: CASSGGLVDEQFF. The CDR3 nucleotides are TGTGCCAGCAGCGGGGGACTCGTAGATGAGCAGTTCTTC.